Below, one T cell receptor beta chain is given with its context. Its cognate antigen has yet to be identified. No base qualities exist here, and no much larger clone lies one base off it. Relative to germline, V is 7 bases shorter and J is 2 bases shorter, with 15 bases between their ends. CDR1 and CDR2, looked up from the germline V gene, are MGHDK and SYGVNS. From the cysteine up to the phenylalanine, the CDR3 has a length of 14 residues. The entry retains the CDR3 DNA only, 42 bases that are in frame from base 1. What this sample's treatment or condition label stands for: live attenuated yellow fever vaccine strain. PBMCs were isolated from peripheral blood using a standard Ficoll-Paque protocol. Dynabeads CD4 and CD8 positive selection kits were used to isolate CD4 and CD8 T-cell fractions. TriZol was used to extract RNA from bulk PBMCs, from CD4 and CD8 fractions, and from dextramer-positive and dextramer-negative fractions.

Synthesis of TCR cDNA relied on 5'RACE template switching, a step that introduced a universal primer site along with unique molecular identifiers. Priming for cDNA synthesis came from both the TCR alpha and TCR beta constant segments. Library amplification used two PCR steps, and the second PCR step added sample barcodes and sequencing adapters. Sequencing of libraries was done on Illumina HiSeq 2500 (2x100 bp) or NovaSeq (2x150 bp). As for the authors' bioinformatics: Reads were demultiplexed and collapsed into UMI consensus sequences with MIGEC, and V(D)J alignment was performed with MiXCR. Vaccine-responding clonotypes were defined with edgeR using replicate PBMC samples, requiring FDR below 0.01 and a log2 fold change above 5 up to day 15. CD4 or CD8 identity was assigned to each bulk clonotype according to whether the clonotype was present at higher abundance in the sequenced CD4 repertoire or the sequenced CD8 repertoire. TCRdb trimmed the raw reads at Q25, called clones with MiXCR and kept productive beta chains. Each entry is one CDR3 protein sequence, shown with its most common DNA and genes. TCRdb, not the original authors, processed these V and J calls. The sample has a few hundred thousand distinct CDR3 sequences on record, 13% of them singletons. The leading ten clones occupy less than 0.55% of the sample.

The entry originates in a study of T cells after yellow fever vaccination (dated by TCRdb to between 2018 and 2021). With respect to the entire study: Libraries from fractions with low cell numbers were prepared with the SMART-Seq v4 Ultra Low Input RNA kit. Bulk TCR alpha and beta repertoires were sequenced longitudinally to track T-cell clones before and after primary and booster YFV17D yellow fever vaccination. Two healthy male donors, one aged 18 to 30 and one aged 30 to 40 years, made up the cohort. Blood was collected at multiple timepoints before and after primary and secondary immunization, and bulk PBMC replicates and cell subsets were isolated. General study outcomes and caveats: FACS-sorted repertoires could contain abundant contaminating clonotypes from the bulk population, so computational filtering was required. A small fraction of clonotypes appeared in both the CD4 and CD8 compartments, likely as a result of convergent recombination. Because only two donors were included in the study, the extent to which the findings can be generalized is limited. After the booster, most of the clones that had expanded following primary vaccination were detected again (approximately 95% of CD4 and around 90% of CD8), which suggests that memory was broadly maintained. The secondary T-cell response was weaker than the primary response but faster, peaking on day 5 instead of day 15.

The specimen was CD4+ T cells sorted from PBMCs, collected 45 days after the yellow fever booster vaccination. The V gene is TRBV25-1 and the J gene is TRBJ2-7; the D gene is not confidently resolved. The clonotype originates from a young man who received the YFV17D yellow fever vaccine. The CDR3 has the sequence CASNRDGPTYEQYF. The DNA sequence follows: TGTGCCAGCAACCGAGACGGACCCACCTACGAGCAGTACTTC.